The clone carrying this TCR beta chain was recorded many times. Its antigen is undetermined. Germline V gene lookup returns CDR1 LGHDT and CDR2 YNNKEL (reference sequence). This CDR3 is 15 amino acids long. Trimming took off 2 bases at V and 0 bases at J, with 8 bases between the two ends. This sample is part of a study of response to subunit inactivated influenza vaccine. TCRdb processed the RT-PCR reads anew with MiXCR; each CDR3 protein has one entry. The sample carries 600,000 to 850,000 distinct CDR3 sequences, 13% to 15% recorded once. General study results and limits: Only a handful of new T cells, the authors suggested, are recruited with each seasonal influenza vaccination.

The chain recombines TRBV3-1 with TRBJ2-4, with D possibly matching TRBD2 (6 bases). Sequencing was performed on PBMCs from blood, taken less than 15 days before vaccination. The source of this sequence is a man in his forties or fifties who received an inactivated influenza vaccine. Here the CDR3 reads CASSQSGLAKNIQYF. The CDR3 DNA sequence: TGTGCCAGCAGCCAAAGCGGGTTAGCCAAAAACATTCAGTACTTC.